The present TCR beta chain was sequenced within a study of T cell repertoires in cytomegalovirus infection. In the study overall: Public TCR beta signature analysis indicated the presence of both CMV infection and matching HLA type.

MiXCR was run by TCRdb on the reads, yielding one entry per CDR3 protein. The sample comprises approximately 140,000 distinct CDR3 sequences, roughly 6.5% of which are singletons, and about 20% rests with the top ten. V lost 3 bases, J lost 0 bases, and 4 bases stayed unmatched. CDR1 is SGHRS, CDR2 YFSETQ, per germline. This CDR3 comprises 18 residues. The source material was PBMCs. The TCR sequence derives from a human donor in good health (CMV status not recorded). Some clones in this sample may be carry-over from other donors' samples. The chain combines TRBV5-1 with TRBJ2-1; 15 bases fit TRBD2. The CDR3 reads CASSWTSGGAHSYNEQFF. The CDR3 DNA sequence: TGCGCCAGCAGCTGGACTAGCGGGGGGGCTCACTCCTACAATGAGCAGTTCTTC.